This TCR beta chain is from a study of control samples from healthy donors and cancer patients. TCRdb keeps only in-frame clones here, not all; method: immunoSEQ multiplex PCR. The table lists about 110,000 clones, about nine tenths of them singletons. This CDR3 region has 15 residues. Trimming pared 0 bases from V and 9 bases from J, leaving 16 bases between. Germline lookup yields CDR1 SGHAT and CDR2 FQNNGV. The chain combines TRBV11-2 with TRBJ2-3; D is perhaps TRBD1 (5 bases). Sequencing was done on a sample of blood. This TCR was recovered from a human donor in good health. The donor label of this sample is uncertain. CDR3 nucleotide sequence: TGTGCCAGCAGCTTAGATGGTTTAGGGGCAGGGACGCAGTATTTT. Its protein is CASSLDGLGAGTQYF. Drawing the rest from reference TRBV11-2 and TRBJ2-3, the complete variable domain is EAGVAQSPRYKIIEKRQSVAFWCNPISGHATLYWYQQILGQGPKLLIQFQNNGVVDDSQLPKDRFSAERLKGVDSTLKIQPAKLEDSAVYLCASSLDGLGAGTQYFGPGTRLTVL.